The T cell receptor beta chain described here comes from a study of human T cells and chemical hapten exposure. V was clipped by 2 bases and J by 3 bases, with 13 bases between them. The CDR3 totals 15 residues. Germline V gives CDR1 MNHEY, CDR2 SVGEGT. The sample's time point: patch test 3, about 24 weeks after DPC sensitization. Treatment indicated: therapeutic diphenylcyclopropenone sensitization with weekly scalp DPC. Someone pulled total RNA out of unfractionated whole blood. This clonotype was recorded once. TCRdb re-called the RACE reads with MiXCR, one entry per CDR3 protein. The table has roughly 200,000 distinct CDR3 sequences, around a quarter seen once.

Specimen: whole blood, collected in connection with sensitization to the hapten diphenylcyclopropenone (DPC). This chain joins TRBV6-2 or TRBV6-3 and TRBJ1-2, with a weak D call TRBD1 (5 bases). This TCR came from a woman aged 40 to 55 with alopecia areata. Some clones in this sample may be carry-over from other donors' samples. The CDR3, as DNA: TGTGCCAGCAGTTACGGGACGTCTACCCACTATGGCTACACCTTC. This encodes CASSYGTSTHYGYTF.